These 8 T cell receptor beta chains came from one sample sequenced in a study of T cell responses to AZD1222 COVID-19 vaccine (TCRdb year 2021). The time point label, as the study defines it: baseline before first vaccination. The library was obtained by the immunoSEQ multiplex PCR assay. Not all clones reach the TCRdb copy of this immuneACCESS table, which keeps in-frame sequences only. Checked studies attribute under half of the gap to unresolved V genes and leave the rest unexplained. Present in this sample are approximately 160,000 clones, 90% of which were seen just once. Jointly, the top ten make up 1.5% of the sample. Material: peripheral blood, obtained on day 0 of AZD1222 vaccination. The receptors originated from an adult in good health.

V usage is TRBV3-1 (or the pseudogene TRBV3-2) and J usage is TRBJ2-7, with D tentatively TRBD2 (6 bases). The V gene's germline CDR1 is LGHDT and CDR2 YNNKEL (reference sequence). The CDR3 totals 16 residues. The V end lost 1 base, the J end lost 2 bases, and 15 bases lay between the germline ends. CDR3 sequence: CASSQAEGLSTYEQYF. The CDR3 DNA reads as TGTGCCAGCAGCCAAGCTGAGGGACTTTCAACCTACGAGCAGTACTTC.

In this sample, this clone turned up a few times. The rearrangement joins TRBV4-1 to TRBJ2-1; 8 bases map to TRBD1. Germline lookup yields CDR1 MGHRA and CDR2 YSYEKL. V lost 1 base, J lost 2 bases, and 7 bases stayed unmatched. The CDR3 is made up of 17 amino acids. The CDR3 here is CASSQVAPGQAYNEQFF. In nucleotides, the CDR3 is TGCGCCAGCAGCCAAGTTGCTCCGGGACAGGCCTACAATGAGCAGTTCTTC.

The chain combines TRBV4-2 with TRBJ1-3; 7 nucleotides match TRBD1. Germline lookup yields CDR1 LGHNA and CDR2 YNFKEQ. The CDR3 has 16 amino acids. With V trimmed by 0 bases and J by 0 bases, 2 bases remained unmatched. For the CDR3, the DNA is TGTGCCAGCAGCCAAGATGGGACAGTCTCTGGAAACACCATATATTTT. Translation: CASSQDGTVSGNTIYF.

This sequence joins TRBV28 and TRBJ1-1, with 9 bases aligning to TRBD1. The J segment lost 4 bases and the V segment lost 5 bases, leaving 5 bases of the junction unmatched. This CDR3 is built from 14 residues. CDR1 MDHEN and CDR2 SYDVKM come from the germline V gene. The CDR3 loop is CASSRDRVGTEAFF. In DNA form, the CDR3 reads TGTGCCAGCAGTAGGGACAGGGTTGGCACTGAAGCTTTCTTT.

The rearrangement uses TRBV5-1 and TRBJ2-3; TRBD2 aligns across 7 bases. Germline V gives CDR1 SGHRS, CDR2 YFSETQ. V was pared by 4 bases and J by 6 bases, with 5 bases of the junction left unmatched. This CDR3 is built from 13 residues. The CDR3 loop reads CASSTGGSDTQYF. The CDR3 region has the DNA TGCGCCAGCAGCACGGGGGGTTCGGATACGCAGTATTTT.

V is TRBV1 and J is TRBJ2-2; TRBD2, the table's D call, was not compared with the DNA. TRBV1 is a recognized pseudogene. The CDR3 spans 16 residues. The CDR3, as DNA: TGCACCAGCAGCCAAGAGAAGCGGGGGTTGGCCGGGGAGCTGTTTTTT. Its translation: CTSSQEKRGLAGELFF.

This chain uses TRBV29-1 with TRBJ2-5, with 8 bases lining up with TRBD1. Germline loops: CDR1 SQVTM, CDR2 ANQGSEA. The CDR3 extends over 12 amino acids. V shed 3 bases and J 4 bases; nucleotides not matched to a gene: 1. The CDR3 loop reads CSVDRGRETQYF. In DNA form, the CDR3 reads TGCAGCGTTGACAGGGGGCGAGAGACCCAGTACTTC.

The CDR3 DNA reads TGTGCCAGCAGTTTATCCACCCCCGGGGGCGGGACAGGGAGGGATGGCTACACCTTC. Encoded protein: CASSLSTPGGGTGRDGYTF. The chain joins TRBV27 to TRBJ1-2, with 9 positions matching TRBD1. Germline CDR1 is MNHEY and CDR2 is SMNVEV (reference sequence). This CDR3 has 19 amino acids. J gave up 6 bases and V 0 bases, and 17 bases lay outside the gene matches.